The clone carrying this T cell receptor (beta chain) turned up a few times. Its matching antigen is unknown. It was approximately 9 milliliters of peripheral blood that were drawn from each donor. Per the germline V gene, CDR1 is MNHEY and CDR2 is SVGEGT. The CDR3 runs to 19 residues. The V gene end was trimmed by 5 bases and the J gene end by 1 base; junction bases not matched to a gene: 17. This record comes from a study of blood T cells in healthy people across ages. The overall study: Capture via template switching afforded approximately one barcoded beta molecule per two T cells.

Combining a sample-barcoded 5' primer with a J-beta primer mix, a second PCR ran for about 7 to 12 cycles. In TCRdb, the 5' RACE reads were re-called with MiXCR into one record per CDR3 protein. The sample consists of about 720,000 distinct CDR3 sequences, 20% to 25% of them appearing once. Whole-study findings and limits: Per million T cells, TCR beta diversity dropped about linearly as age rose.

These data were likewise used in another study, on T cells of mothers and their children. Per that paper: Detection of persistent microchimeric T cell clones did not occur.

The receptor comes from a boy between 10 and 17 years old in good health. The sequencing input was blood. The genes are TRBV6-2 or TRBV6-3 and TRBJ2-3; 8 nucleotides agree with TRBD1. CDR3 coding DNA: TGTGCCAGCAGTCTCCCGAAACGCCTGGGCAGGGGGCGCACAGATACGCAGTATTTT. Its protein is CASSLPKRLGRGRTDTQYF.